The T cell receptor (beta chain) described here comes from a study of T cell responses to AZD1222 COVID-19 vaccine (dated by TCRdb to the early 2020s). In the study overall: TCR sequencing covered 230 or so trial participants: 200 to 220 given two doses of AZD1222 and 26 given two doses of MenACWY control vaccine. Trial participants were enrolled into age subgroups of 18-55, 56-69 and 70-plus years, which contained 148, 28 and 57 TCR-sequenced participants, respectively.

General findings and caveats noted by the study authors: Reportedly, close to half of the unique spike-specific TCRs recognized epitopes lying outside the regions that are mutated in the B.1.351 and B.1.1.7 variants. Spike-specific TCR breadth and depth rose significantly after two AZD1222 doses compared with day 0 and with MenACWY recipients. In the small 56-69-year group, the increase in depth fell short of significance, most likely because of low power. Only five to seven AZD1222 recipients were SARS-CoV-2 seropositive at baseline, limiting conclusions about previously exposed vaccinees. Most participants were white British and females outnumbered males, and the authors suggested that clonal diversity may have been underestimated. The vaccine-associated CD4 TCRs covered the entire spike protein, and the dominant responses fell in regions 160-218 and 743-854. Because no day 14 peak-response samples were available, repertoires were characterized only after the peak T cell response.

The time point label corresponds to: baseline before first vaccination. The intended sense of this specimen's treatment or condition label: meningococcal conjugate vaccine given as trial control. The vaccinee samples were drawn from two UK trials, COV001 and COV002, one of which was a single-blind randomized controlled phase 2/3 trial testing AZD1222 (ChAdOx1 nCoV-19) in healthy adults. Trial participant PBMC samples were collected at day 0 and day 28 after the second dose for TCRbeta chain sequencing. The CDR3 regions of human TCRbeta chains were analyzed by immunosequencing. As for how the authors treated the data: Repertoire TCRs were checked for matches against a reference library of SARS-CoV-2-specific TCRs that had been generated using the MIRA antigen-specificity platform. Breadth meant the fraction of unique TCRs that were SARS-CoV-2-associated, whereas depth meant the fraction of total T cells that were SARS-CoV-2-associated. Using the MIRA data, every spike-specific TCR was mapped to the spike region that the TCR reacted to and assigned to either a CD4 or a CD8 class. Log10-transformed breadth and depth values were compared by one-way ANOVA with Sidak's multiple comparisons tests. TCRdb retrieved this table from immuneACCESS and kept in-frame rearrangements only. Not all clones are present; in checked studies, unresolved V genes account for under half, and no reason is known for the remainder. V and J calls plus clone size are reproduced from that table; the DNA served to infer D and trimming. This sample gives about 150,000 clones in total; roughly nine tenths of them show up just once. In total, the top ten clones hold about 5.5% of the sample.

A word on this clone: Its binding antigen is unknown. Per-base quality was not reported, and no clone a single base away is much larger than it.

The CDR1 and CDR2 encoded by the germline V gene are KGHSH and LQKENI. The junction shows trimming of 1 base on V and 9 bases on J, plus 10 bases between the germline ends. The CDR3 measures 13 amino acids from cysteine to phenylalanine. Of the read, only the CDR3 DNA is kept; its 39 bases are in frame from base 1. The material was peripheral blood, obtained on day 0 of MenACWY control vaccination. This chain is built from TRBV18 and TRBJ2-1; the D region possibly corresponds to TRBD1 (6 bases align). The clonotype comes from an adult in good health. The CDR3 in this case is CASSPQGVGEQFF. DNA sequence: TGTGCCAGCTCACCACAGGGGGTGGGTGAGCAGTTCTTC.